This T cell receptor beta chain was obtained from a study of blood T cell repertoires in COVID-19. The wider study: Samples taken during acute and convalescent COVID-19 were collected in the United States, Italy and Spain.

CDR3 size: 20 residues. V gave up 2 bases and J gave up 3 bases, with 29 bases separating them. Looked up from germline, CDR1 is SNHLY and CDR2 is FYNNEI. The table came from immunoSEQ multiplex PCR; TCRdb's copy has only in-frame clones and leaves some out. This table has 80,000 or so clones, around 80% appearing once. The specimen was peripheral blood. The sequence was obtained from a woman aged 55-70 years with acute or convalescent COVID-19. V and J are TRBV2 and TRBJ2-7; D might be TRBD2 (6 bases). The DNA for the CDR3 is TGTGCCAGCAGTGAATCACGGGGTTCGGACTACCTACCTACCTTCTACGAGCAGTACGTC. It is translated as CASSESRGSDYLPTFYEQYV.